This note documents a single T cell receptor (beta chain) sequence. The antigen is not known. TCRdb keeps only in-frame clones here, not all; method: immunoSEQ multiplex PCR. The repertoire includes more than 60,000 clones, about 90% of them detected once, and about 1.3% sits in the top ten. This record comes from a study of graft-versus-host responses after intestinal transplantation. Across the study: Transplantation in recipients was multivisceral, liver-intestinal, or isolated intestinal. Recipients uniformly received anti-thymocyte globulin induction, followed by tacrolimus and steroids for approximately 3 years.

The study, taken as a whole, reports: Graft-donor T cell macrochimerism in patients accompanied high graft-versus-host to host-versus-graft clonal ratios in allografts. The study associated peak circulating GvH clone levels with early post-transplant HvG declines.

The material was unstimulated CD8+ T cells sorted from spleen or lymph node cells, obtained before intestinal transplant. The receptor comes from a human donor who received an intestinal transplant.

CDR3 protein: CASSIGGQAPYEQYF. CDR3 nucleotides: TGTGCCAGTAGTATAGGGGGACAGGCCCCTTACGAGCAGTACTTC. The J gene is TRBJ2-7, the V gene TRBV19; TRBD1 agrees at 8 bases. CDR3 length equals 15 residues. Trimming at V came to 1 base and at J to 4 bases, leaving 6 bases not matched to a gene. Germline V CDR1 and CDR2: LNHDA, SQIVND (reference sequence).